The sequence of this T cell receptor (beta chain) was determined in a study of blood T cell repertoires in COVID-19 (TCRdb year 2020). Notes on the research overall: Samples from collaborators originated in the United States, Italy and Spain and spanned both the acute and convalescent phases of COVID-19. The prospective study material was composed of cDNA or gDNA derived from T cells, B-cell-depleted T cells, or PBMCs. The dataset comprised deeply sampled blood TCRbeta repertoires from subjects exposed to, actively infected with, or recovered from COVID-19. A freely available public database, intended as a resource for researchers studying the immune response to SARS-CoV-2, is where the repertoires were released. The samples were drawn from two sources: the first 160 participants of the ongoing ImmuneRACE study, and 1,000 to 1,500 subjects contributed by 6 global collaborators. The sample metadata nearly always contained a de-identified subject ID, COVID-19 status, age in years and sex. Where available, HLA class I and class II types were obtained from metadata supplied by the sample provider rather than from assay-based typing. Results the study describes overall, beyond this receptor: How much clinical and demographic metadata was included differed by source and by participant, and the metadata was provided uncurated.

Comment on this clone: Its antigen remains unidentified. No much larger clone is present one base from it, and per-base qualities are unavailable.

V is cut by 3 bases and J by 11 bases, and the space between the germline ends is 19 bases. The germline V gene specifies MNHNS as CDR1 and SASEGT as CDR2. From the cysteine through the phenylalanine, the CDR3 covers 14 amino acids. CDR3 DNA only is kept here, 42 bases in frame from base 1. At one collaborating source in Seattle, patients were enrolled during active infection and were followed longitudinally through the course of disease. Collaborating institutions collected whole blood in K2EDTA tubes following their own protocols. For TCRbeta analysis, collaborators shipped samples in one of three forms: frozen whole blood, isolated PBMCs, or DNA extracted from either of those sample types. TCRbeta CDR3 regions were amplified from genomic DNA by means of the immunoSEQ Assay, a bias-controlled multiplex PCR. The paper's processing steps were these. Nucleated cell counts per sample were estimated from amplification of reference gene primers within the assay. Sequence reads were collapsed and filtered to measure the absolute abundance of every unique TCRbeta CDR3 rearrangement. Productive Simpson clonality was computed per sample as the square root of Simpson's diversity index over productive rearrangements. The clones in this table, taken by TCRdb from immuneACCESS, are in-frame only. Not every clone is retained; where verified, under half of the shortfall comes from an unresolved V gene, and the cause of the rest is unknown. For V, J and clone size, that table is used; D and trimming come from the DNA. The sample records roughly 310,000 clones, 85% to 90% of which are singletons. The top ten constitute less than 3.5% of the sample.

Source material: peripheral blood. The sequence joins TRBV6-1 to TRBJ1-1; 6 matching bases give a weak D call of TRBD1. This TCR was sampled from a woman in her twenties or thirties with COVID-19, enrolled during active disease. The DNA is as follows: TGTGCCAGCAGTGACAGGGGCCGCGGGGGGATGGCTTTCTTT. Translation gives CASSDRGRGGMAFF.